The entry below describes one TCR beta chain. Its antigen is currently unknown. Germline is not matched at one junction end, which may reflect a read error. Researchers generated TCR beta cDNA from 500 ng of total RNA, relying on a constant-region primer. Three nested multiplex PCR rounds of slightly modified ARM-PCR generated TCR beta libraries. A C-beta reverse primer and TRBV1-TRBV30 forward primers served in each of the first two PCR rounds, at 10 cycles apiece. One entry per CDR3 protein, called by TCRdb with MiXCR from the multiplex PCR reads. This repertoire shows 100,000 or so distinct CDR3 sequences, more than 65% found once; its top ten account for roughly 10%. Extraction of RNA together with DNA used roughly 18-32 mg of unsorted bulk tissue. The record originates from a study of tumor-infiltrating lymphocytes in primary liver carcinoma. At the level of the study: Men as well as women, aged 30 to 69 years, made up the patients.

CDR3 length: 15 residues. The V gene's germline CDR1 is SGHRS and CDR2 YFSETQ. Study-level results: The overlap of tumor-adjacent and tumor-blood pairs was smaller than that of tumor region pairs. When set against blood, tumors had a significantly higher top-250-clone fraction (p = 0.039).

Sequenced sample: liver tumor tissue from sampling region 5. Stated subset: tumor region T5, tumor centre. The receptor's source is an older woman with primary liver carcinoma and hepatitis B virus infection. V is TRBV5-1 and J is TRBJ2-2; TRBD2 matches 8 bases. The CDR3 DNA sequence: TGCGCCAGCAGCTTGGGGACTAGCCAAACCGGGGAGCTGTTATTT. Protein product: CASSLGTSQTGELLF.